Shown below are 3 T cell receptor beta chains from a single sample sequenced in a study of preoperative IRX-2 immunotherapy in early breast cancer. The method was immunoSEQ multiplex PCR; TCRdb's version includes in-frame clones alone and lacks a portion of them. The table records approximately 20,000 clones, 70% to 90% of them present only once. The treatment: preoperative locoregional IRX-2 cytokine immunotherapy. This specimen was lymph node tissue, taken after IRX-2 immunotherapy. The source is a human donor with breast cancer.

The V call is TRBV29-1, the J call TRBJ2-3, with 7 bases aligning to TRBD1. This CDR3 has 13 amino acids. The ends lost 7 bases at V and 1 base at J; junction bases unmatched: 5. The germline CDR1 and CDR2 sequences are SQVTM and ANQGSEA. The CDR3 here is CSARTGRTDTQYF. CDR3 bases: TGCAGCGCCCGGACAGGCCGCACAGATACGCAGTATTTT.

This chain joins TRBV6-8 and TRBJ2-7; 14 bases are a match to TRBD2. The V segment lost 8 bases and the J segment 3 bases; nucleotides outside the gene matches: 12. The germline CDR1 and CDR2 sequences are MNHGY and SAAAGT. The CDR3 sequence is 17 residues long. The CDR3 region is CASGRDRGTSGSYEQYF. The CDR3 DNA reads as TGTGCCAGCGGCCGGGACAGAGGGACTAGCGGGAGCTACGAGCAGTACTTC.

This clone was found once. V usage is TRBV12-5 and J usage is TRBJ1-1, with 7 bases aligning to TRBD1. J was trimmed by 0 bases and V by 1 base; bases with no gene match: 2. CDR1 is LGHNT, CDR2 FRNRAP, per germline. The length of the CDR3 is 15 residues. The CDR3 here is CASGLGQGLNTEAFF. The CDR3 DNA follows: TGTGCTAGTGGTTTGGGACAGGGTCTGAACACTGAAGCTTTCTTT.